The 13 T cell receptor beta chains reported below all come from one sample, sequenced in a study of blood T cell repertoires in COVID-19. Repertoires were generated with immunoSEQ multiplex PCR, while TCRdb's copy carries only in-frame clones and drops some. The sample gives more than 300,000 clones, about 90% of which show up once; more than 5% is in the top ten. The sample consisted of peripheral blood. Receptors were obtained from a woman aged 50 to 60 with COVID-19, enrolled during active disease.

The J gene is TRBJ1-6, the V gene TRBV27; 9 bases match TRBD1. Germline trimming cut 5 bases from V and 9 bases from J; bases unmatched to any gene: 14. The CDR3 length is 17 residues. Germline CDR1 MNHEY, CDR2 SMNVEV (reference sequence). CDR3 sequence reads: CASSPNPLQGAVSPLHF. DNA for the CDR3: TGTGCCAGCAGTCCTAATCCCTTACAGGGGGCTGTTTCACCCCTCCACTTT.

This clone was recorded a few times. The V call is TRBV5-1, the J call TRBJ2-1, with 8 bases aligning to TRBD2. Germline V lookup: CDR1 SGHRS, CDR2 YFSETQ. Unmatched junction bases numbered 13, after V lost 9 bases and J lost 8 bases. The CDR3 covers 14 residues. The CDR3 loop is CATSGGSGSYEQFF. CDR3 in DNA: TGCGCCACCTCCGGGGGGAGCGGGAGCTATGAGCAGTTCTTC.

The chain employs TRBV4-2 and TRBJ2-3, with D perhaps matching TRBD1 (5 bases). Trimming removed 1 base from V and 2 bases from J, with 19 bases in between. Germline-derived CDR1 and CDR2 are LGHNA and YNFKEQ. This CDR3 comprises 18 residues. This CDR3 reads CASSQVGVIYENTDTQYF. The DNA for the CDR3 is TGTGCCAGCAGCCAAGTAGGGGTCATATATGAAAACACAGATACGCAGTATTTT.

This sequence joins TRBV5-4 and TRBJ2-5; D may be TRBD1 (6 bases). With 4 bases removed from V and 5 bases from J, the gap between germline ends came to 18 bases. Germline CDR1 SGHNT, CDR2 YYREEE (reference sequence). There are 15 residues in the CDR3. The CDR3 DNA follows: TGTGCCAGCAGCCGTCGACAGGCCAAGACCGAGACCCAGTACTTC. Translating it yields CASSRRQAKTETQYF.

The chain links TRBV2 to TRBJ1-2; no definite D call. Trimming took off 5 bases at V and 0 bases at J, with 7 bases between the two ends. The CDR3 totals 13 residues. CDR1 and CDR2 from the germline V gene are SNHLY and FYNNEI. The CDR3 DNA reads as TGTGCCAGCAGTCCTACGACTAACTATGGCTACACCTTC. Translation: CASSPTTNYGYTF.

As DNA, the CDR3 is TGTGCCAGCAGCTTCCGGGACAGGGGCCCGATTTCCTACGAGCAGTACTTC. Protein product: CASSFRDRGPISYEQYF. The gene calls are TRBV13 and TRBJ2-7; 10 bases match TRBD1. CDR3 length: 17 residues. V shed 3 bases, J shed 1 base, and the junction held 9 bases outside the gene matches. The V gene's germline CDR1 is PRHDT and CDR2 FYEKMQ (reference sequence). Looking up the rest from reference TRBV13 and TRBJ2-7 gives the full variable domain: AAGVIQSPRHLIKEKRETATLKCYPIPRHDTVYWYQQGPGQDPQFLISFYEKMQSDKGSIPDRFSAQQFSDYHSELNMSSLELGDSALYFCASSFRDRGPISYEQYFGPGTRLTVT.

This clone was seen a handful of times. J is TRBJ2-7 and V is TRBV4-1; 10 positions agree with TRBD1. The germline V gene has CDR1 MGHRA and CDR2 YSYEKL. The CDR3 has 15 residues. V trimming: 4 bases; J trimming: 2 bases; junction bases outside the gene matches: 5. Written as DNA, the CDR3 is TGCGCCAGCAGCCGACACGGACAGGGGGCCTACGAGCAGTACTTC. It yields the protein CASSRHGQGAYEQYF.

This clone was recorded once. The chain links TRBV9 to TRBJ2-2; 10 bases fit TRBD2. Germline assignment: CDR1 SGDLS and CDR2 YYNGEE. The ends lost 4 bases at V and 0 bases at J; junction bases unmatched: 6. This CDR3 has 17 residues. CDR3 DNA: TGTGCCAGCAGCCCTCGGACTAGCGGAACGAACACCGGGGAGCTGTTTTTT. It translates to CASSPRTSGTNTGELFF.

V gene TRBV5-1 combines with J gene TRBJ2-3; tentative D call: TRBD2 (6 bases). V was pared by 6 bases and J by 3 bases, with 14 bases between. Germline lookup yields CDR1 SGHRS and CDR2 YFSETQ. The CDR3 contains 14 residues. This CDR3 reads CASTPLAETDTQYF. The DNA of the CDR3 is TGCGCCAGCACCCCGTTAGCGGAGACAGATACGCAGTATTTT. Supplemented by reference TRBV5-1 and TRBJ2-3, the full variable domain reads KAGVTQTPRYLIKTRGQQVTLSCSPISGHRSVSWYQQTPGQGLQFLFEYFSETQRNKGNFPGRFSGRQFSNSRSEMNVSTLELGDSALYLCASTPLAETDTQYFGPGTRLTVL.

In nucleotides, the CDR3 is TGTGCCAGCTCACCCACAGTCGGGGGGATTGACACTGAAGCTTTCTTT. Amino acids: CASSPTVGGIDTEAFF. This chain connects TRBV18 to TRBJ1-1, with a weak D call TRBD1 (5 bases). This CDR3 has 16 residues. Germline loops: CDR1 KGHSH, CDR2 LQKENI. Deletions cut 3 bases from V and 3 bases from J, with 17 bases between.

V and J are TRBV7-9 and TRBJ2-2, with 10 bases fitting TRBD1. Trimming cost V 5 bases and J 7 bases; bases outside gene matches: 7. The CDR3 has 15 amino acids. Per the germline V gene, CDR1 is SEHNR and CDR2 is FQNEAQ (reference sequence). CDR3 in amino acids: CASSLGQGGYGELFF. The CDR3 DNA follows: TGTGCCAGCAGCCTCGGACAGGGGGGGTACGGGGAGCTGTTTTTT.

DNA of the CDR3: TGCAGTGCTAGTCTTAAAGGGGGTCCCCGCCGAAACTACGAGCAGTACTTC. Translated: CSASLKGGPRRNYEQYF. The rearrangement joins TRBV20-1 to TRBJ2-7, with a possible D match to TRBD1 (6 bases). Germline V lookup: CDR1 DFQATT, CDR2 SNEGSKA (reference sequence). Trimming pared 3 bases from V and 3 bases from J, leaving 24 bases between. CDR3 length: 17 amino acids.

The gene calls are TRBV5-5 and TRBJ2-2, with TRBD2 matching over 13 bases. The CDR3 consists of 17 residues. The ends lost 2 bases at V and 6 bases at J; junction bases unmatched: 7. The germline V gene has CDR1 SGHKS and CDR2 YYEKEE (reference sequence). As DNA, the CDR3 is TGTGCCAGCAGCTTAATAGGACTAGCGGGAGATGCCGGGGAGCTGTTTTTT. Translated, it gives CASSLIGLAGDAGELFF. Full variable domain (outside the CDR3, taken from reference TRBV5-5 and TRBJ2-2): DAGVTQSPTHLIKTRGQQVTLRCSPISGHKSVSWYQQVLGQGPQFIFQYYEKEERGRGNFPDRFSARQFPNYSSELNVNALLLGDSALYLCASSLIGLAGDAGELFFGEGSRLTVL.